Here is one T cell receptor beta chain with its context. The data derive from a study of CD8 T cells in Susac syndrome. A quantity of about 0.5 to 1 ug RNA underwent reverse transcription using random hexamers. One entry per CDR3 protein, called by TCRdb with MiXCR from the immunoSEQ multiplex PCR reads. The sample lists almost 450,000 distinct CDR3 sequences; approximately 85% were seen once. The TCR was taken from a human donor with multiple sclerosis. The specimen sequenced was CD8+ T cells from PBMCs.

The CDR3 sequence: CASSYSGRYEQYF. CDR3 coding DNA: TGTGCCAGCAGTTACTCCGGTCGTTACGAGCAGTACTTC. V gene TRBV6-5 combines with J gene TRBJ2-7; no definite D call. The CDR3 consists of 13 residues. V dropped 0 bases and J dropped 4 bases, with 7 bases sitting between them. Germline V gene sequence: CDR1 MNHEY, CDR2 SVGAGI.